This entry is about one T cell receptor beta chain. Antigen unknown. Profiled with immunoSEQ multiplex PCR; TCRdb holds only in-frame clones, not every one. The sample carries about 100,000 clones, less than 90% recorded once. The data derive from a study of T cell responses to AZD1222 COVID-19 vaccine. The study, taken as a whole, reports: Clonal diversity may have been underestimated in mostly white British donors. Seropositive at baseline were only a handful of AZD1222 recipients.

Trimming removed 2 bases at V and 6 bases at J, with 7 bases between. The CDR3 loop spans 13 amino acids. Germline V gives CDR1 LNHDA, CDR2 SQIVND (reference sequence). This TCR derives from an adult in good health. The chain is built from TRBV19 and TRBJ2-2; D is uncertain. The sequencing used peripheral blood, collected on day 0 of AZD1222 vaccination. The DNA for the CDR3 is TGTGCCAGTAGTATATGGGGATCCGGGGAGCTGTTTTTT. This translates into CASSIWGSGELFF.